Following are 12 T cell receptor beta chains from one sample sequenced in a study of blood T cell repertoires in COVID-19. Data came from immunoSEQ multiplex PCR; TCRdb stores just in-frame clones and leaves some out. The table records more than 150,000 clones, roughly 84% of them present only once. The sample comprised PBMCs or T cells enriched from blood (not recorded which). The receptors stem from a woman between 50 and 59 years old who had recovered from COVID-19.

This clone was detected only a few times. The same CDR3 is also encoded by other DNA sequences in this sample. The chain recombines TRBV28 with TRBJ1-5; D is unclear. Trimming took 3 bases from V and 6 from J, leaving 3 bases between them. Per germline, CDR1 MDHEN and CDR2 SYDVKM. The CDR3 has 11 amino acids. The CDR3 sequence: CASSFGQPQHF. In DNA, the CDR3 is TGTGCCAGCAGTTTCGGTCAGCCCCAGCATTTT. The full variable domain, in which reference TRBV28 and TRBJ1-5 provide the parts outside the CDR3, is DVKVTQSSRYLVKRTGEKVFLECVQDMDHENMFWYRQDPGLGLRLIYFSYDVKMKEKGDIPEGYSVSREKKERFSLILESASTNQTSMYLCASSFGQPQHFGDGTRLSIL.

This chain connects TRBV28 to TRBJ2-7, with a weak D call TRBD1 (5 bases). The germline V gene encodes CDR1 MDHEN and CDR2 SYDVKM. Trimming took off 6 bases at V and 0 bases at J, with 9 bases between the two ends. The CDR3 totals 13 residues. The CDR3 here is CASRTVNSYEQYF. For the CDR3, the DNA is TGTGCCAGCAGGACAGTAAACTCCTACGAGCAGTACTTC.

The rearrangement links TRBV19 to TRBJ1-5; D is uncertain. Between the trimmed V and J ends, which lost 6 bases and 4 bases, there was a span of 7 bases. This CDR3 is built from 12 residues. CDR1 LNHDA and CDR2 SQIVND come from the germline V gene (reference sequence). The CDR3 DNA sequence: TGTGCCAGTAGCTCCAGGAATCAGCCCCAGCATTTT. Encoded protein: CASSSRNQPQHF.

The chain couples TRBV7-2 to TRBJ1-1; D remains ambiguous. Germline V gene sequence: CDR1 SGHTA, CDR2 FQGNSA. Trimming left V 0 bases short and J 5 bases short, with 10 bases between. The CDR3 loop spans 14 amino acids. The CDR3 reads CASSLAQKKTEAFF. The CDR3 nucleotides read TGTGCCAGCAGCTTAGCCCAGAAGAAGACTGAAGCTTTCTTT.

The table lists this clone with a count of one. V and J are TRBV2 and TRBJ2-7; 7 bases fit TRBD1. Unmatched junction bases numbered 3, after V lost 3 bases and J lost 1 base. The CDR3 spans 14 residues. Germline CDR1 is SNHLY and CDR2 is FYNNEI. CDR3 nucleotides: TGTGCCAGCAGTGATCAGGGGGTATCCTACGAGCAGTACTTC. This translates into CASSDQGVSYEQYF.

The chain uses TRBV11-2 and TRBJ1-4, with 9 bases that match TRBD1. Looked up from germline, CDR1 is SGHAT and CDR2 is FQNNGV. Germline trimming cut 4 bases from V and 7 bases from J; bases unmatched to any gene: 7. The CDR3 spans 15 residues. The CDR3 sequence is CASSWTGERVEKLFF. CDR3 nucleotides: TGTGCCAGCAGCTGGACAGGGGAAAGAGTTGAAAAACTGTTTTTT.

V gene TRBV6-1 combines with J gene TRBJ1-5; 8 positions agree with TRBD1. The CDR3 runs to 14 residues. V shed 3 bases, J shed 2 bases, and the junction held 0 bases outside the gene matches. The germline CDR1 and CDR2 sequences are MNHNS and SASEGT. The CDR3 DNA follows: TGTGCCAGCAGTGAGACAGGGGGCAATCAGCCCCAGCATTTT. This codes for CASSETGGNQPQHF.

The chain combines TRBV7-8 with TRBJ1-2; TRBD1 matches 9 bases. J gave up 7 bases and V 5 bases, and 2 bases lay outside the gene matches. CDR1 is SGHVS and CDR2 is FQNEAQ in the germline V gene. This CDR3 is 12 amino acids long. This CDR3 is CASSPGQGGYTF. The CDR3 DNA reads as TGTGCCAGCAGCCCGGGACAGGGTGGCTACACCTTC.

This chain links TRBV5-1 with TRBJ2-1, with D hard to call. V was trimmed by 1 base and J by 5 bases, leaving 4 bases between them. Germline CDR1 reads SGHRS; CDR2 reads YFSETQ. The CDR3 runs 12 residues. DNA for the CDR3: TGCGCCAGCAGCTTGTCAGACAATGAGCAGTTCTTC. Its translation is CASSLSDNEQFF.

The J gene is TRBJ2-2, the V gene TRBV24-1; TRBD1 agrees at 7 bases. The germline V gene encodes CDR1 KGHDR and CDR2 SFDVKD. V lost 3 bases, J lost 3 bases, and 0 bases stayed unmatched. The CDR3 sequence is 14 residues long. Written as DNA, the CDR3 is TGTGCCACCAGTGATGACAGGGACACCGGGGAGCTGTTTTTT. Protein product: CATSDDRDTGELFF.

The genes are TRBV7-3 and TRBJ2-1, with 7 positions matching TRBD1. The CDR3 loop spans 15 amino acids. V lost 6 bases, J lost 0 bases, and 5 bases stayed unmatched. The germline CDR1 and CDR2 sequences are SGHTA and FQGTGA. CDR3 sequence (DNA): TGTGCCAGCAGGTCAGGGGACAGCTCCTACAATGAGCAGTTCTTC. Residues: CASRSGDSSYNEQFF.

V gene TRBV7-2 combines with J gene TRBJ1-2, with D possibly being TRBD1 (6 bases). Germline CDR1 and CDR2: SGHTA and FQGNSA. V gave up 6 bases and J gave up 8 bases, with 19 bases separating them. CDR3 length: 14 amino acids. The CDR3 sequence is CASRGAGQKEGYTF. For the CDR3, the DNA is TGTGCCAGCAGGGGCGCCGGACAGAAGGAGGGCTACACCTTC.